This T cell receptor (beta chain) was profiled in a study of blood T cell repertoires in COVID-19. Study-wide context: PBMCs, B-cell-depleted T cells, or T cells provided the cDNA or gDNA that made up the material.

Assay: immunoSEQ multiplex PCR; the TCRdb copy retains only in-frame clones and omits some. The data show some 70,000 clones, approximately 88% seen once. This CDR3 comprises 17 residues. Germline-derived CDR1 and CDR2 are LGHDT and YNNKEL (reference sequence). Trimming took 0 bases from V and 4 from J; bases not matched to a gene: 8. The clonotype was recovered from a woman aged 60 to 75 with COVID-19, enrolled during active disease. The sample was peripheral blood. The V and J genes are TRBV3-1 (or the pseudogene TRBV3-2) and TRBJ1-3; 8 bases line up with TRBD1. The CDR3 loop is CASSQDLWTGPGNTIYF. For the CDR3, the DNA is TGTGCCAGCAGCCAAGATTTATGGACAGGGCCCGGAAACACCATATATTTT.